The clone carrying this T cell receptor beta chain was observed at least ten times. Documented time point: patch test 1, 2 weeks after DPC sensitization. Treatment indicated: therapeutic diphenylcyclopropenone sensitization with weekly scalp DPC. Researchers sampled blood before each patch test went on. People who gave samples had alopecia, were 18 to 70 years old, and were suitable for DPC. TCRdb independently ran MiXCR on the RACE reads; one entry per CDR3 protein. Of fewer than 200,000 distinct CDR3 sequences in the sample, about 22% are singletons; the top ten hold roughly 6.7%. These data come from a study of human T cells and chemical hapten exposure. Study context: It was small differences in pooled library volume that mainly caused per-sample TCR yields to vary.

Germline loops: CDR1 DFQATT, CDR2 SNEGSKA (reference sequence). Trimming pared 1 base from V and 2 bases from J, leaving 6 bases between. The CDR3 is 13 residues long. The receptor was isolated from a woman aged 45-65 years with alopecia areata. Some clones in this sample may be carry-over from other donors' samples. The sequences come from whole blood, collected in connection with sensitization to the hapten diphenylcyclopropenone (DPC). The V and J genes are TRBV20-1 and TRBJ2-1, with D uncertain. This CDR3 is CSARGLAYNEQFF. CDR3 DNA sequence: TGCAGTGCTAGAGGGCTAGCCTACAATGAGCAGTTCTTC.